These 16 T cell receptor beta chains were all obtained from the same sample, sequenced in a study of shared clonotypes between healthy human individuals. This table comes from immunoSEQ multiplex PCR, and its TCRdb copy is limited to in-frame clones, with some not included. The data hold hundreds of thousands of clones, with 90% to 97% observed a single time. In the naive CD8 group, cells lacked CD45RO and were positively selected for CCR7, so terminally differentiated effector memory CD45RA+ cells were left out. Specimen: naive CD8+ T cells sorted from blood. Source of these receptors: a woman aged 25 to 45 in good health.

This clone has a handful of counts. The chain combines TRBV19 with TRBJ1-4; weak D call: TRBD1 (6 bases). The V gene lost 6 bases and the J gene lost 5 bases, with 16 bases spanning the gap. The CDR3 length is 15 residues. In germline, CDR1 is LNHDA, CDR2 SQIVND (reference sequence). The CDR3 sequence: CASRLLQGPNEKLFF. In DNA, the CDR3 is TGTGCCAGTAGGCTCCTACAGGGCCCCAATGAAAAACTGTTTTTT.

This clone appeared a single time. The chain links TRBV19 to TRBJ2-7, with a weak D call TRBD1 (6 bases). The germline V and J ends were trimmed by 3 bases and 2 bases, with 14 bases remaining between them. The length of the CDR3 is 15 residues. The V gene's germline CDR1 is LNHDA and CDR2 SQIVND (reference sequence). The CDR3 coding sequence is TGTGCCAGTAGTATTGCAGCAGGGGAGACCTACGAGCAGTACTTC. This codes for CASSIAAGETYEQYF.

About this clone: At one end, the junction sequence differs from germline, possibly due to a read error. The V gene is TRBV6-6, the J gene TRBJ1-2; no firm D call. The CDR3 runs 15 residues. Germline V gene lookup returns CDR1 MNHNY and CDR2 SVGAGI (reference sequence). The CDR3 coding sequence is TGTGCCAGCAGTTGGTCGAAAGGTGGGAGAAAGACCTATGGCTTC. This gives the protein CASSWSKGGRKTYGF.

For the CDR3, the DNA is TGCGCCAGCAGTTCTGAGGGGGGGAGGTTGGATGAGCAGTTCTTC. Its protein product is CASSSEGGRLDEQFF. V gene TRBV4-1 combines with J gene TRBJ2-1; weak D call: TRBD2 (7 bases). V lost 6 bases, J lost 8 bases, and 20 bases lay in between. Germline CDR1 MGHRA, CDR2 YSYEKL. The CDR3 totals 15 residues.

The chain recombines TRBV13 with TRBJ2-3, with D tentatively TRBD1 or TRBD2 (5 bases each). CDR1 and CDR2 from the germline V gene are PRHDT and FYEKMQ (reference sequence). V lost 5 bases, J lost 0 bases, and 12 bases lay in between. This CDR3 contains 15 residues. The CDR3 bases are TGTGCCAGCAGCCACGGGACGGTTAGCACAGATACGCAGTATTTT. Its protein product is CASSHGTVSTDTQYF.

The gene calls are TRBV28 and TRBJ2-7, with 9 bases matching TRBD1. The germline gives CDR1 MDHEN, CDR2 SYDVKM. The V and J ends lost 5 bases and 6 bases, in that order; junction bases with no gene match: 8. There are 14 residues in the CDR3. CDR3: CASSGRDRDAEQYF. The CDR3 coding sequence is TGTGCCAGCAGTGGCCGGGACAGGGACGCCGAGCAGTACTTC.

The chain's CDR3 is CASSLVVGGPVMAGELFF. The CDR3 DNA reads as TGTGCCAGCAGCTTAGTGGTGGGAGGGCCAGTTATGGCCGGGGAGCTGTTTTTT. The V and J genes are TRBV11-2 and TRBJ2-2, with TRBD2 identical over 7 bases. With 1 base clipped from V and 6 bases from J, the junction kept 14 bases outside the gene matches. The germline V gene has CDR1 SGHAT and CDR2 FQNNGV. This CDR3 comprises 18 residues.

The chain combines TRBV6-5 with TRBJ2-7, with TRBD2 identical over 11 bases. The CDR3 has 16 amino acids. The germline gives CDR1 MNHEY, CDR2 SVGAGI. With V trimmed by 2 bases and J by 3 bases, 6 bases remained unmatched. The CDR3 here is CASSYGTSGGSYEQYF. In nucleotides, the CDR3 is TGTGCCAGCAGTTACGGGACTAGCGGAGGGAGCTACGAGCAGTACTTC.

The chain uses TRBV9 and TRBJ1-2, with 7 bases that match TRBD1. The CDR3 totals 13 residues. The germline V gene has CDR1 SGDLS and CDR2 YYNGEE. V shed 4 bases, J shed 7 bases, and the junction held 7 bases outside the gene matches. The CDR3 nucleotides are TGTGCCAGCAGCTTAGGACAGGCACGTGGCTACACCTTC. Translating it yields CASSLGQARGYTF.

This sequence joins TRBV7-3 and TRBJ2-3; 14 nucleotides line up with TRBD2. Germline-derived CDR1 and CDR2 are SGHTA and FQGTGA. The CDR3 is made up of 16 amino acids. V gave up 5 bases and J gave up 2 bases; unmatched junction bases: 3. CDR3 in DNA: TGTGCCAGCAGCCTGGGACTAGCGGGAGACACAGATACGCAGTATTTT. It specifies CASSLGLAGDTDTQYF.

This chain uses TRBV5-5 with TRBJ2-7, with D possibly being TRBD1 or TRBD2 (5 bases each). Germline values: CDR1 SGHKS, CDR2 YYEKEE (reference sequence). V dropped 7 bases and J dropped 2 bases, with 16 bases sitting between them. The CDR3 covers 14 residues. CDR3 protein: CASHINWGPYEQYF. DNA of the CDR3: TGTGCCAGCCATATTAATTGGGGACCCTACGAGCAGTACTTC.

This clone showed up just once. The chain couples TRBV30 to TRBJ2-1; 10 bases are a match to TRBD2. The CDR3 is made up of 14 amino acids. Germline V lookup: CDR1 GTSNPN, CDR2 SVGIG (reference sequence). Trimming cost V 8 bases and J 0 bases; bases outside gene matches: 4. CDR3: CAGTSESSYNEQFF. The CDR3 DNA reads as TGTGCCGGGACTAGCGAGAGCTCCTACAATGAGCAGTTCTTC.

This chain connects TRBV6-1 to TRBJ2-7; 7 nucleotides align to TRBD2. The germline V gene encodes CDR1 MNHNS and CDR2 SASEGT. After removal of 8 bases from V and 10 bases from J, the junction contained 11 bases not matched to a gene. The CDR3 has 12 residues. CDR3 in amino acids: CASGDSGHSQYF. The CDR3 bases are TGTGCCAGCGGGGATAGCGGGCATTCACAGTACTTC.

This clone was observed once. J is TRBJ1-1 and V is TRBV21-1; the tabulated D call, TRBD1, remains unverified against the DNA. TRBV21-1 counts as a pseudogene. The CDR3 length is 16 residues. The CDR3 spells CASSKGGRGRGTEAFF. In DNA, the CDR3 is TGTGCCAGCAGCAAAGGTGGCAGGGGGCGTGGCACTGAAGCTTTCTTT.

The rearrangement uses TRBV27 and TRBJ1-2, with TRBD1 matching over 9 bases. Trimming cost V 5 bases and J 8 bases; bases outside gene matches: 18. Germline V lookup: CDR1 MNHEY, CDR2 SMNVEV (reference sequence). The CDR3 has 17 residues. The CDR3 DNA follows: TGTGCCAGCAGTACATGGACAGGGGTCGGGATTGTGGGGGGCTACACCTTC. Translating it yields CASSTWTGVGIVGGYTF.

The chain carries TRBV6-5 and TRBJ2-7; TRBD1 matches at 8 bases. Germline-derived CDR1 and CDR2 are MNHEY and SVGAGI. The CDR3 consists of 14 residues. After removal of 5 bases from V and 3 bases from J, the junction contained 6 bases not matched to a gene. The CDR3 loop is CASSAGTGVYEQYF. The CDR3 DNA is TGTGCCAGCAGTGCCGGGACAGGAGTCTACGAGCAGTACTTC.